The clone carrying this T cell receptor beta chain occurred a few times. Within the sample, other DNA sequences also encode this same CDR3. This sample was included in a study of blood T cell repertoires in COVID-19. Study as a whole: The study drew acute and convalescent COVID-19 samples from the United States, Italy and Spain. PBMCs, B-cell-depleted T cells, or T cells were the source of the cDNA or gDNA that made up the material.

As originally analysed: Nucleated cell number was recorded as an estimate derived from reference gene primer amplification. TCRdb keeps only in-frame clones here, not all; method: immunoSEQ multiplex PCR. V and J calls and clone size are given by that table; D and trimming were obtained from the DNA. The table shows approximately 240,000 clones, with around four fifths occurring only once. V shed 3 bases and J shed 0 bases, with 6 bases lying between them. Germline CDR1 and CDR2: LNHDA and SQIVND (reference sequence). This CDR3 region has 14 residues. The chain links TRBV19 to TRBJ1-5, with D hard to call. The TCR originated in a woman in her sixties or seventies with active or convalescent COVID-19. The sequenced sample was peripheral blood. The DNA for the CDR3 is TGTGCCAGTAGTATTTCGGGTAGCAATCAGCCCCAGCATTTT. Its translation is CASSISGSNQPQHF.